A single sample is the source of the 26 T cell receptor beta chains below, sequenced in a study of T cells after yellow fever vaccination (dated by TCRdb to between 2018 and 2021). Preparation of the library involved 5' RACE. Sequenced on an Illumina HiSeq 2500. TCRdb reran the public reads through fastp at Q25 and MiXCR, keeping productive beta chains. Each record represents a unique CDR3 protein, reported with the most common genes and DNA among its rows. In all, the sample holds tens of thousands of distinct CDR3 sequences, and roughly 7.4% of those were seen once. Of the sample, 28% is held by the ten largest clones. The intended sense of this specimen's treatment or condition label: live attenuated yellow fever vaccine strain. Specimen: CD8+ T cells sorted from PBMCs, collected around 16 days after the first yellow fever vaccination. The receptors derive from a man younger than 35 who received the YFV17D yellow fever vaccine.

This clonotype was counted at least ten times. This sequence joins TRBV20-1 and TRBJ2-2; a possible D gene is TRBD2 (5 bases). Trimming stripped 0 bases from V and 1 base from J, with 15 bases between. Germline V CDR1 and CDR2: DFQATT, SNEGSKA (reference sequence). This CDR3 contains 17 residues. This chain's CDR3 is CSARERFEGVNTGELFF. CDR3 sequence (DNA): TGCAGTGCTAGAGAACGTTTTGAGGGAGTGAACACCGGGGAGCTGTTTTTT.

The table lists this clonotype with many counts. The chain joins TRBV29-1 to TRBJ1-2, with 7 bases fitting TRBD1. The CDR3 extends over 13 amino acids. In germline, CDR1 is SQVTM, CDR2 ANQGSEA. Trimming at V came to 6 bases and at J to 0 bases, leaving 4 bases not matched to a gene. CDR3: CSVWDRPNYGYTF. CDR3 sequence (DNA): TGCAGCGTGTGGGACAGACCTAACTATGGCTACACCTTC.

This clonotype was recorded at least ten times. This rearrangement joins TRBV29-1 to TRBJ1-4, with D unclear. The CDR3 length is 13 residues. The germline gives CDR1 SQVTM, CDR2 ANQGSEA. The ends were cut back, 1 base at V and 8 bases at J, with 11 bases in the middle. CDR3 sequence (DNA): TGCAGCGTTGAAGGCCTCGTTGGGGAAAAACTGTTTTTT. It encodes CSVEGLVGEKLFF.

This clonotype has only a few counts. The chain carries TRBV4-1 and TRBJ2-1; D not resolved. CDR1 MGHRA and CDR2 YSYEKL come from the germline V gene. The CDR3 has 16 amino acids. With 2 bases removed from V and 6 bases from J, the gap between germline ends came to 17 bases. The CDR3 sequence: CASSQPEASTPNEQFF. DNA for the CDR3: TGCGCCAGCAGCCAACCCGAAGCGAGTACCCCCAATGAGCAGTTCTTC.

This clonotype was counted ten times or more. The chain has TRBV27 and TRBJ2-7; 9 bases align to TRBD1. The CDR3 is 15 amino acids. Germline CDR1 MNHEY, CDR2 SMNVEV (reference sequence). J was trimmed by 4 bases and V by 2 bases; bases with no gene match: 6. The CDR3 region has the DNA TGTGCCAGCAGTTTAACAGGGGGCTTGGGTTACGAGCAGTACTTC. As protein: CASSLTGGLGYEQYF.

This chain joins TRBV6-1 and TRBJ2-1; the D is unclear. The germline CDR1 and CDR2 sequences are MNHNS and SASEGT. Trimming pared 8 bases from V and 4 bases from J, leaving 18 bases between. The CDR3 runs 15 residues. In nucleotides, the CDR3 is TGTGCCAGCCTCAGCACCGGGTTGGGGTACAATGAGCAGTTCTTC. It translates to CASLSTGLGYNEQFF.

The chain combines TRBV15 with TRBJ1-1, with 7 bases that match TRBD1. The CDR3 is made up of 14 amino acids. Trimming removed 3 bases from V and 7 bases from J; junction bases left unmatched: 8. Germline assignment: CDR1 LNHNV and CDR2 YYDKDF (reference sequence). The CDR3 is CATSSRTGEVEAFF. The DNA for the CDR3 is TGTGCCACCAGCAGCCGAACAGGGGAGGTTGAAGCTTTCTTT.

This clonotype was counted at least ten times. CDR3 bases: TGTGCCAGCAGTTACTCGACGGGGGGCGCAGACACCGGGGAGCTGTTTTTT. It yields the protein CASSYSTGGADTGELFF. This sequence joins TRBV6-5 and TRBJ2-2; D is perhaps TRBD2 (7 bases). The CDR3 extends over 17 amino acids. Germline CDR1 reads MNHEY; CDR2 reads SVGAGI. The V end lost 0 bases, the J end lost 3 bases, and 14 bases lay between the germline ends.

Note on this clonotype: It may be a read error: a sequence one base away is much more abundant. V and J are TRBV11-1 and TRBJ2-3; the match to TRBD2 covers 9 bases. Trimming removed 4 bases from V and 1 base from J; junction bases left unmatched: 18. The germline CDR1 and CDR2 sequences are SGHAT and FQDESV (reference sequence). The CDR3 spans 20 residues. In nucleotides, the CDR3 is TGTGCCAGCAGCTCAACCCGGACAGGAGGGGCTAGCGGGGGCACAGATACGCAGTATTTT. It specifies CASSSTRTGGASGGTDTQYF.

The J gene is TRBJ2-5, the V gene TRBV6-5; 10 bases agree with TRBD2. The CDR3 spans 14 residues. V gave up 6 bases and J gave up 4 bases; unmatched junction bases: 5. The germline V gene encodes CDR1 MNHEY and CDR2 SVGAGI. The CDR3 loop reads CASRPSSGGETQYF. The DNA for the CDR3 is TGTGCCAGCAGACCCTCTAGCGGGGGAGAGACCCAGTACTTC.

This clonotype came up many times. This sequence joins TRBV5-5 and TRBJ2-3; TRBD2 aligns across 8 bases. Germline CDR1 and CDR2: SGHKS and YYEKEE (reference sequence). Trimming at V came to 1 base and at J to 8 bases, leaving 18 bases not matched to a gene. This CDR3 has 18 amino acids. The chain's CDR3 is CASSLQATRLASSGTQYF. CDR3 DNA: TGTGCCAGCAGCTTGCAGGCAACCCGACTAGCGTCCTCGGGTACGCAGTATTTT.

In its sample, this clonotype was seen a few times. V usage is TRBV4-3 and J usage is TRBJ2-7; 10 bases are shared with TRBD1. Germline V gene lookup returns CDR1 LGHNA and CDR2 YSLEER. J was trimmed by 3 bases and V by 0 bases; bases with no gene match: 8. The CDR3 contains 17 residues. DNA of the CDR3: TGCGCCAGCAGCCAAGACCCGGGGACAGGGGCGCGCTACGAGCAGTACTTC. It is translated as CASSQDPGTGARYEQYF.

This clonotype was detected many times. The V and J genes are TRBV4-1 and TRBJ2-7, with 9 bases fitting TRBD2. With V trimmed by 3 bases and J by 0 bases, 3 bases remained unmatched. The CDR3 loop spans 15 amino acids. The V gene's germline CDR1 is MGHRA and CDR2 YSYEKL. The CDR3 loop reads CASSQTSGLSYEQYF. DNA for the CDR3: TGCGCCAGCAGCCAGACTAGCGGTCTCTCCTACGAGCAGTACTTC.

Many counts were recorded for this clonotype. The CDR3 spells CASSQEGRGAANYGYTF. The CDR3 DNA sequence: TGCGCCAGCAGCCAGGAGGGCAGGGGAGCGGCTAACTATGGCTACACCTTC. The chain carries TRBV5-1 and TRBJ1-2, with D possibly being TRBD1 (6 bases). Germline CDR1 reads SGHRS; CDR2 reads YFSETQ. The V end lost 4 bases, the J end lost 0 bases, and 19 bases lay between the germline ends. The CDR3 extends over 17 amino acids.

This clonotype was found many times. The chain uses TRBV6-2 or TRBV6-3 and TRBJ2-7; weak D call: TRBD1 (5 bases). This CDR3 has 11 amino acids. V was cut by 7 bases and J by 6 bases, with 10 bases left in between. Germline V lookup: CDR1 MNHEY, CDR2 SVGEGT. The CDR3 DNA sequence: TGTGCCAGCATGGCGACAGCCGAGCAGTACTTC. It specifies CASMATAEQYF.

Many counts were recorded for this clonotype. The rearrangement joins TRBV5-1 to TRBJ2-7; TRBD1 matches at 9 bases. The V segment lost 4 bases and the J segment 0 bases; nucleotides outside the gene matches: 2. CDR1 is SGHRS and CDR2 is YFSETQ in the germline V gene. This CDR3 has 14 residues. CDR3 sequence: CASSGTGSSYEQYF. CDR3 DNA sequence: TGCGCCAGCAGCGGGACAGGGTCCTCCTACGAGCAGTACTTC.

Relative to its sample, this clonotype is medium-sized (0.01 to 0.1%). The rearrangement joins TRBV7-9 to TRBJ2-1, with 8 positions matching TRBD2. Per germline, CDR1 SEHNR and CDR2 FQNEAQ (reference sequence). The CDR3 sequence is 17 residues long. V lost 4 bases to trimming and J lost 5 bases; unmatched junction nucleotides: 13. The CDR3 region is CASSSPMGSGEDNEQFF. CDR3 nucleotides: TGTGCCAGCAGCTCCCCGATGGGTAGCGGGGAGGACAATGAGCAGTTCTTC.

Ten or more counts support this clonotype. The chain has TRBV4-2 and TRBJ2-7, with 10 bases that match TRBD2. V lost 0 bases, J lost 2 bases, and 4 bases stayed unmatched. Germline lookup yields CDR1 LGHNA and CDR2 YNFKEQ. CDR3 length: 16 residues. The CDR3 is CASSQDFSGGAYEQYF. CDR3 nucleotide sequence: TGTGCCAGCAGCCAAGATTTCAGCGGGGGGGCCTACGAGCAGTACTTC.

This clonotype was detected ten times or more. The chain is built from TRBV6-2 or TRBV6-3 and TRBJ2-2, with D possibly being TRBD1 (5 bases). Germline CDR1 MNHEY, CDR2 SVGEGT. The CDR3 length is 13 residues. The ends were cut back, 9 bases at V and 0 bases at J, with 8 bases in the middle. The CDR3 bases are TGTGCCAGTTCCAGGGCGAACACCGGGGAGCTGTTTTTT. Translating gives CASSRANTGELFF.

This clonotype occurred many times. The genes are TRBV4-1 and TRBJ2-1, with D unresolved. Germline CDR1 is MGHRA and CDR2 is YSYEKL. V lost 2 bases and J 2 bases, leaving 13 bases between the germline ends. This CDR3 region has 16 residues. CDR3 sequence: CASSQRRETTYNEQFF. CDR3 bases: TGCGCCAGCAGCCAACGGCGTGAGACAACCTACAATGAGCAGTTCTTC.

This clonotype was recorded at least ten times. The chain has TRBV6-5 and TRBJ1-1; maybe TRBD1 (5 bases). CDR1 and CDR2 from the germline V gene are MNHEY and SVGAGI. The ends were cut back, 5 bases at V and 7 bases at J, with 11 bases in the middle. The CDR3 totals 12 residues. The CDR3 DNA follows: TGTGCCAGCAGTGGGACCTGGGGTGAAGCTTTCTTT. Translating gives CASSGTWGEAFF.

In its sample, this clonotype was seen many times. The chain joins TRBV6-6 to TRBJ2-3, with D uncertain. CDR1 and CDR2 from the germline V gene are MNHNY and SVGAGI (reference sequence). The CDR3 sequence is 13 residues long. The V end was cut by 2 bases, the J end by 6 bases, with 9 bases between. The CDR3 region is CASSYLRADTQYF. The CDR3 DNA sequence: TGTGCCAGCAGTTACCTCCGTGCTGATACGCAGTATTTT.

Concerning this clonotype itself: A much larger clone differs by one base, so this may be a read error. The chain combines TRBV20-1 with TRBJ2-2; D ambiguous. In germline, CDR1 is DFQATT, CDR2 SNEGSKA (reference sequence). The CDR3 covers 13 residues. Between the trimmed V and J ends, which lost 3 bases and 5 bases, there was a span of 10 bases. Here the CDR3 reads CSASFRKTGELFF. As DNA, the CDR3 is TGCAGTGCTAGTTTCAGAAAAACCGGGGAGCTGTTTTTT.

In this sample, this clonotype turned up a few times. The rearrangement uses TRBV7-3 and TRBJ1-1; D gene uncertain. Per germline, CDR1 SGHTA and CDR2 FQGTGA. Trimming took off 5 bases at V and 6 bases at J, with 10 bases between the two ends. The CDR3 runs to 12 residues. CDR3 bases: TGTGCCAGCAGCAACGGGGTTTCTGAAGCTTTCTTT. Amino acids: CASSNGVSEAFF.

This clonotype was counted only a few times. The gene calls are TRBV7-3 and TRBJ2-1, with 7 bases identical to TRBD2. Germline loops: CDR1 SGHTA, CDR2 FQGTGA. V was pared by 1 base and J by 0 bases, with 3 bases of the junction left unmatched. CDR3 length: 16 residues. This CDR3 reads CASSLMGGSSYNEQFF. The CDR3 DNA reads TGTGCCAGCAGCTTAATGGGAGGGAGCTCCTACAATGAGCAGTTCTTC.

This clonotype was found many times. This chain joins TRBV27 and TRBJ2-5; unclear D gene. CDR1 and CDR2 (germline): MNHEY, SMNVEV (reference sequence). V lost 5 bases, J lost 3 bases, and 13 bases lay in between. The CDR3 has 14 residues. The CDR3 region has the DNA TGTGCCAGCAGTCCGCACGACCCCGAAGAGACCCAGTACTTC. Amino acids: CASSPHDPEETQYF.